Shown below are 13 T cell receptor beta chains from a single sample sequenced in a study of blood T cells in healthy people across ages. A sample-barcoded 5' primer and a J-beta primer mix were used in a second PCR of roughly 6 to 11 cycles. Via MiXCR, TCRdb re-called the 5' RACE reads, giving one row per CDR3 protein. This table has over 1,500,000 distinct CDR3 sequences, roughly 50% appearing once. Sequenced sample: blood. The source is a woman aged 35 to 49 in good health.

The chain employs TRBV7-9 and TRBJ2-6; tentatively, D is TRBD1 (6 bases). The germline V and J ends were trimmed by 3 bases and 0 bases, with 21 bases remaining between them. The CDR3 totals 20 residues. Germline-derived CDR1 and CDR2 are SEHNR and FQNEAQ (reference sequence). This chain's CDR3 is CASSFQQGTQEVSGANVLTF. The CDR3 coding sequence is TGTGCCAGCAGCTTTCAACAGGGAACCCAAGAGGTCTCTGGGGCCAACGTCCTGACTTTC.

As DNA, the CDR3 is TGTGCCAGCAGTTTAGCGCTGATAAACTGCGAGCAGTACTTC. It encodes CASSLALINCEQYF. This chain links TRBV12-3 or TRBV12-4 with TRBJ2-7; D is uncertain. The ends were cut back, 0 bases at V and 6 bases at J, with 12 bases in the middle. This CDR3 region has 14 residues.

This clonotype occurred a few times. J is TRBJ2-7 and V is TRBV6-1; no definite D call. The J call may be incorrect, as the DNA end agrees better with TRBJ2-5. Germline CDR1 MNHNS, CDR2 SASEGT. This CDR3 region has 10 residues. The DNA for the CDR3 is TGTGCCACCCTTGCCGAGACCCAGTACTTC. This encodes CATLAETQYF.

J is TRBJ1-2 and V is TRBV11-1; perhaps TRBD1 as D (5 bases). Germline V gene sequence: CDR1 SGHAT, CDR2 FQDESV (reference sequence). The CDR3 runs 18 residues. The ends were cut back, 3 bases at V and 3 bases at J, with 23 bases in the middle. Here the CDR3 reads CASSFYPPGTPIDYGYTF. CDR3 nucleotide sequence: TGTGCCAGCAGCTTCTACCCTCCCGGGACGCCAATAGACTATGGCTACACCTTC.

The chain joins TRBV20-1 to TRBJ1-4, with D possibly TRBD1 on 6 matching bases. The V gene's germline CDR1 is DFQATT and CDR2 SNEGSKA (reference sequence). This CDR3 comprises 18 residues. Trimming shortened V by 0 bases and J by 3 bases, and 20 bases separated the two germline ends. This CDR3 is CSAREARGRQGANEKLFF. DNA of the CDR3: TGCAGTGCTAGAGAGGCGAGGGGGAGGCAGGGAGCTAATGAAAAACTGTTTTTT.

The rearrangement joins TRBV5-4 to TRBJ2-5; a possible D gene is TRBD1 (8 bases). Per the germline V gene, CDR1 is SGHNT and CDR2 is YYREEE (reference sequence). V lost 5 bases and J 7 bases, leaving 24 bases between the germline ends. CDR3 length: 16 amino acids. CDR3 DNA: TGTGCCAGCAGGCCCTCGACAGGGGTGACGGGAGGGACCCAGTACTTC. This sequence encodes CASRPSTGVTGGTQYF.

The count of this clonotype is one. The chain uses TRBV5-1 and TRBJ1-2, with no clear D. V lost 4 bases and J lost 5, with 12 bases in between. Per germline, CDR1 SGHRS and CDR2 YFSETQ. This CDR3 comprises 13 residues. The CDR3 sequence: CASSIAAGYGYTF. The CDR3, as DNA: TGCGCCAGCAGCATAGCGGCCGGTTATGGCTACACCTTC.

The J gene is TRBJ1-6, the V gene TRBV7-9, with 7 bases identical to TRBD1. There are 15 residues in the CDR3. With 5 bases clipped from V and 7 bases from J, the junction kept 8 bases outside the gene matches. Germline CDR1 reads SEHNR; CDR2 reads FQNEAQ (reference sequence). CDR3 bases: TGTGCCAGCAGCGTGAGGGACAGACGCAATTCACCCCTCCACTTT. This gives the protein CASSVRDRRNSPLHF. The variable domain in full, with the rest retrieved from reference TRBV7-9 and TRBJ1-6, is DTGVSQNPRHKITKRGQNVTFRCDPISEHNRLYWYRQTLGQGPEFLTYFQNEAQLEKSRLLSDRFSAERPKGSFSTLEIQRTEQGDSAMYLCASSVRDRRNSPLHFGNGTRLTVT.

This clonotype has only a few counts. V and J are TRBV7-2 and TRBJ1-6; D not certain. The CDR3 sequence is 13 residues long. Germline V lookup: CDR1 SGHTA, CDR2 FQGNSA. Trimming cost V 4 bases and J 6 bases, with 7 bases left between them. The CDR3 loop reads CASSSTTNSPLHF. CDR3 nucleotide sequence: TGTGCCAGCAGCTCTACGACTAATTCACCCCTCCACTTT.

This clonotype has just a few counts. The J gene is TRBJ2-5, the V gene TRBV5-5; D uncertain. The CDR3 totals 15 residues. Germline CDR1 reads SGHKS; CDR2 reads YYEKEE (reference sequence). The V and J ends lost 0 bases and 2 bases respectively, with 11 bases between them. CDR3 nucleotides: TGTGCCAGCAGCTTGGAAGGATGGCAGCAAGAGACCCAGTACTTC. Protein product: CASSLEGWQQETQYF.

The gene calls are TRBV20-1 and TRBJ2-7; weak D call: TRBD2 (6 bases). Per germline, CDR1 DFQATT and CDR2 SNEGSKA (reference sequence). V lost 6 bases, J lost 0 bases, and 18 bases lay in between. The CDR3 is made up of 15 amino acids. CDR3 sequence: CSAPPRGGSSYEQYF. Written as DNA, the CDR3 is TGCAGTGCCCCCCCTCGTGGAGGGAGCTCCTACGAGCAGTACTTC.

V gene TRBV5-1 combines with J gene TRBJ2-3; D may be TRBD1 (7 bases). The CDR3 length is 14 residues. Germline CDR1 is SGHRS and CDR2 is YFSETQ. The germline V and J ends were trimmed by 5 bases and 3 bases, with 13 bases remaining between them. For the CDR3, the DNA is TGCGCCAGCAGGTTACAGGGGAGGACAGATACGCAGTATTTT. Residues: CASRLQGRTDTQYF.

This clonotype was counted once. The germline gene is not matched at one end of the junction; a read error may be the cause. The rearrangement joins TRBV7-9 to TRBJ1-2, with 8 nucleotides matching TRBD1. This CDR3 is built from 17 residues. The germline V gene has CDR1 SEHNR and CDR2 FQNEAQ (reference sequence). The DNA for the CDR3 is TGTGCCAGTAGCTCACTACGCGACAGGGGCCCTTTCTATGGCTACACCTTC. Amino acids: CASSSLRDRGPFYGYTF.